This record looks at one T cell receptor beta chain sequence and its context. Its cognate antigen is unknown. Via MiXCR, TCRdb re-called the reads, giving one row per CDR3 protein. Of 150,000 to 200,000 distinct CDR3 sequences in the sample, 28% were seen once. The data are from a study of T cell repertoires in cytomegalovirus infection. General study findings and limits: HLA-C-restricted CMV-specific TCR beta clonotypes were dominant in the ex vivo response.

V was clipped by 6 bases and J by 1 base, with 12 bases between them. The CDR3 runs to 14 residues. What was sequenced was PBMCs. The V call is TRBV12-3 or TRBV12-4, the J call TRBJ1-1; maybe TRBD1 (5 bases). The TCR sequence derives from a human donor in good health (CMV status not recorded). Some clones in this sample may be carry-over from other donors' samples. The CDR3 DNA is TGTGCCAGCAGACCTGGGACCGAGAACACTGAAGCTTTCTTT. This sequence encodes CASRPGTENTEAFF.